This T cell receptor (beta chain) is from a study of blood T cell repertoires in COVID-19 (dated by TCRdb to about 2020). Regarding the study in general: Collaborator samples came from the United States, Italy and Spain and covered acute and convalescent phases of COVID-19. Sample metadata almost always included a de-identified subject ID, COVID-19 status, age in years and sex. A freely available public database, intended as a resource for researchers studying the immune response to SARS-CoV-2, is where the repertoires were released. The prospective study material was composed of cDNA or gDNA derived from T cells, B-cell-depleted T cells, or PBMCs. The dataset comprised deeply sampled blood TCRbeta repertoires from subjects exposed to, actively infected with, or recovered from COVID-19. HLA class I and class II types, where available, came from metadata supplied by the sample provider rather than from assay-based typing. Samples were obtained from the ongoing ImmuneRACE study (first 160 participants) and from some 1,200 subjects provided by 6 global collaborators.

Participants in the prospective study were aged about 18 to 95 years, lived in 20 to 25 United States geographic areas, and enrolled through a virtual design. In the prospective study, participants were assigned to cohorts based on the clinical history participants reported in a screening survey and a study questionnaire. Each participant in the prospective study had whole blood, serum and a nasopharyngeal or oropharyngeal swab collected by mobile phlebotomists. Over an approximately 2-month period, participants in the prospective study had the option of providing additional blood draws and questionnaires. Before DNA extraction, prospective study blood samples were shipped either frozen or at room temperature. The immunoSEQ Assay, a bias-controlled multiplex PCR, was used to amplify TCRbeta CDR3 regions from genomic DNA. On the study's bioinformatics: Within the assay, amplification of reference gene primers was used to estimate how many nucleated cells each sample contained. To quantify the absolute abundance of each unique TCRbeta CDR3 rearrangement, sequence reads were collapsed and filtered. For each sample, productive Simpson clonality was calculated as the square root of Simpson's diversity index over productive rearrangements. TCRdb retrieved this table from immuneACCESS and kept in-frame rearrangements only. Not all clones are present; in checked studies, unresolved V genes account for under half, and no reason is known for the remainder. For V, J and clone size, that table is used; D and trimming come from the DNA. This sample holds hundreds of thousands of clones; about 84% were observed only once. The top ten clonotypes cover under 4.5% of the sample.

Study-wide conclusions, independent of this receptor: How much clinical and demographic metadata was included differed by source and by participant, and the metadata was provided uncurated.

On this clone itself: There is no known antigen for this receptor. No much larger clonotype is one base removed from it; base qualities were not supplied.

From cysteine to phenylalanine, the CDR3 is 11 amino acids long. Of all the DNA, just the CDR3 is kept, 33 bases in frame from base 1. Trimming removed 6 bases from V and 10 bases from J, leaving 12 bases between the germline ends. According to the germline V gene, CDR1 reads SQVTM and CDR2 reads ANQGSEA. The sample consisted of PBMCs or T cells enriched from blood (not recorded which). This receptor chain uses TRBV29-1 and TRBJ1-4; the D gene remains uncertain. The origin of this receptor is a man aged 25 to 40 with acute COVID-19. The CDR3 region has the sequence CSVRKEGKLFF. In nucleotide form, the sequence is TGCAGCGTAAGGAAGGAGGGAAAACTGTTTTTT.